These 32 T cell receptor beta chains were sequenced from one sample in a study of T cell repertoires in cytomegalovirus infection. TCRdb fed the reads into MiXCR, producing one record per CDR3 protein. This table holds around 900,000 distinct CDR3 sequences, about a third found once. Which antigens these TCRs recognize remains unknown. The sequences come from cultured CD8+ T cells from PBMCs, collected from culture after CMV antigen stimulation. These receptors all stem from a human donor in good health (CMV status not recorded). Some clones in this sample may be carry-over from other donors' samples.

This chain joins TRBV7-9 and TRBJ2-2, with 13 positions matching TRBD2. The V segment lost 5 bases and the J segment 6 bases; nucleotides outside the gene matches: 9. Germline CDR1 is SEHNR and CDR2 is FQNEAQ (reference sequence). This CDR3 contains 17 residues. The CDR3: CASSPPTSGGPAGELFF. The CDR3 DNA reads as TGTGCCAGCAGCCCACCGACTAGCGGGGGGCCCGCCGGGGAGCTGTTTTTT.

This sequence joins TRBV6-5 and TRBJ1-5; TRBD1 might be the D (6 bases). The germline V gene encodes CDR1 MNHEY and CDR2 SVGAGI. The CDR3 spans 16 residues. The germline V and J ends were trimmed by 3 bases and 4 bases, with 16 bases remaining between them. The CDR3 DNA reads TGTGCCAGCAGTTATAACAGGGCCGACCTTAATCAGCCCCAGCATTTT. It yields the protein CASSYNRADLNQPQHF.

This chain links TRBV27 with TRBJ1-1; no clear D gene. V dropped 0 bases and J dropped 2 bases, with 10 bases sitting between them. The CDR3 runs to 15 residues. Germline loops: CDR1 MNHEY, CDR2 SMNVEV (reference sequence). For the CDR3, the DNA is TGTGCCAGCAGTTTATCCTCCCAGGTCAACACTGAAGCTTTCTTT. This codes for CASSLSSQVNTEAFF.

This clonotype occurred many times. The V call is TRBV6-1, the J call TRBJ1-5, with unresolved D. This CDR3 spans 14 amino acids. From germline, CDR1 is MNHNS and CDR2 SASEGT. The V and J ends lost 6 bases and 3 bases respectively, with 12 bases between them. CDR3 in amino acids: CASSSGLYNQPQHF. DNA for the CDR3: TGTGCCAGCAGCTCCGGACTGTACAATCAGCCCCAGCATTTT.

In the case of this clonotype: Possible read error: a much larger clone is one base away. CDR3 DNA: TGTGCCGGCAGAGGGACAGCCCCCTTCTTGGACAATGAGCAGTTCTTC. It encodes CAGRGTAPFLDNEQFF. The chain employs TRBV7-2 and TRBJ2-1; the match to TRBD1 covers 7 bases. Per the germline V gene, CDR1 is SGHTA and CDR2 is FQGNSA. The CDR3 loop spans 16 amino acids.

Remarks on this clonotype: This may be a read error, as it is one base from a much larger clone. The chain has TRBV27 and TRBJ2-2, with TRBD2 as a possible D gene (7 bases). The CDR3 totals 17 residues. The germline V gene encodes CDR1 MNHEY and CDR2 SMNVEV (reference sequence). CDR3 nucleotide sequence: TGTGCCAGCACCCCCGAGGAACGGGGGGCCGACACCGGGAAGCTGTTTTTT. Protein: CASTPEERGADTGKLFF.

There are a few counts of this clonotype. The CDR3 protein is CSARGFNSYEQYF. In DNA form, the CDR3 reads TGCAGTGCTAGGGGGTTTAACTCCTACGAGCAGTACTTC. The rearrangement joins TRBV20-1 to TRBJ2-7, with D hard to call. Trimming removed 3 bases from V and 0 bases from J, with 9 bases in between. Per the germline V gene, CDR1 is DFQATT and CDR2 is SNEGSKA (reference sequence). The CDR3 is 13 residues long.

The genes are TRBV25-1 and TRBJ2-1; a possible D gene is TRBD1 (6 bases). Per the germline V gene, CDR1 is MGHDK and CDR2 is SYGVNS. The CDR3 covers 18 residues. V lost 0 bases and J lost 7, with 22 bases in between. The CDR3 nucleotides read TGTGCCAGCAGTGAATATTTCTGGGGGCAAGGTTTACAGAATGAGCAGTTCTTC. Protein sequence: CASSEYFWGQGLQNEQFF.

This clonotype was recorded at least ten times. This chain uses TRBV7-6 with TRBJ2-6; tentative D call: TRBD1 (6 bases). This CDR3 spans 17 amino acids. Germline loops: CDR1 SGHVS, CDR2 FNYEAQ. The V and J ends lost 4 bases and 4 bases respectively, with 17 bases between them. The CDR3 reads CASSYDRLSSGANVLTF. CDR3 DNA: TGTGCCAGCAGCTATGACAGGTTAAGCTCCGGGGCCAACGTCCTGACTTTC.

This clonotype was counted a few times. The chain recombines TRBV7-6 with TRBJ2-1, with 8 bases fitting TRBD2. There are 12 residues in the CDR3. The ends lost 7 bases at V and 12 bases at J; junction bases unmatched: 8. Germline lookup yields CDR1 SGHVS and CDR2 FNYEAQ. CDR3 sequence (DNA): TGTGCCAGCACCATAGGACTAGCAGGGCAGTTCTTC. It specifies CASTIGLAGQFF.

The rearrangement links TRBV10-2 to TRBJ2-4; 9 bases agree with TRBD1. The V segment lost 2 bases and the J segment 8 bases; nucleotides outside the gene matches: 4. CDR1 and CDR2 from the germline V gene are WSHSY and SAAADI. The CDR3 has 14 residues. The DNA for the CDR3 is TGCGCCAGCAGTGAGAGACAGGGGGGCTACATTCAGTACTTC. It codes for CASSERQGGYIQYF.

Remarks on this clonotype: This may stem from a read error, because a much larger clone lies one nucleotide away. The V call is TRBV28, the J call TRBJ1-2; a possible D gene is TRBD1 (5 bases). Germline loops: CDR1 MDHEN, CDR2 SYDVKM. This CDR3 is 15 amino acids long. The CDR3 nucleotides are TGTGCCAGCAGTTTAGCCACGAAGGGGAATTATGGCTGCACCTTC. As protein: CASSLATKGNYGCTF.

This clonotype has more than one count but fewer than ten. This chain uses TRBV4-1 with TRBJ2-7; the match to TRBD2 covers 7 bases. The CDR3 covers 15 residues. The V and J ends lost 1 base and 4 bases, in that order; junction bases with no gene match: 7. Germline V gives CDR1 MGHRA, CDR2 YSYEKL. In nucleotides, the CDR3 is TGCGCCAGCAGCCAAGGTTGGGGGGGAGGTTACGAGCAGTACGTC. Its protein is CASSQGWGGGYEQYV.

The chain employs TRBV19 and TRBJ2-1; the match to TRBD1 covers 7 bases. V was clipped by 3 bases and J by 8 bases; unmatched bases: 10. Per the germline V gene, CDR1 is LNHDA and CDR2 is SQIVND (reference sequence). This CDR3 has 15 residues. The CDR3 here is CASSIGQEALYEQFF. Here the CDR3 DNA reads TGTGCCAGTAGTATCGGACAGGAGGCGCTTTATGAGCAGTTCTTC.

This clonotype has only one observation. CDR3 sequence: CATSDSGTIDYEQYF. The DNA of the CDR3 is TGTGCCACCAGCGACTCCGGGACTATTGACTACGAGCAGTACTTC. The genes are TRBV15 and TRBJ2-7, with 7 bases fitting TRBD2. The V gene's germline CDR1 is LNHNV and CDR2 YYDKDF (reference sequence). The CDR3 sequence is 15 residues long. V shed 5 bases, J shed 3 bases, and the junction held 10 bases outside the gene matches.

The V call is TRBV4-3, the J call TRBJ2-1; D possibly corresponds to TRBD2 (6 bases). Trimming took off 4 bases at V and 8 bases at J, with 12 bases between the two ends. Germline V gives CDR1 LGHNA, CDR2 YSLEER. This CDR3 contains 13 residues. The CDR3 sequence: CASSLVGSDEQFF. As DNA, the CDR3 is TGCGCCAGCAGCCTAGTCGGGAGCGATGAGCAGTTCTTC.

About this clonotype itself: This may arise from a read error, as a much more abundant clone is one base away. The chain uses TRBV7-2 and TRBJ2-1, with 7 bases matching TRBD2. Germline values: CDR1 SGHTA, CDR2 FQGNSA. There are 16 residues in the CDR3. Losses at the gene ends were 1 base for V and 2 bases for J; bases not matched to a gene: 5. The CDR3 here is CTSSLVAGRPYNEQFF. As DNA, the CDR3 is TGTACCAGCAGCTTAGTAGCGGGTCGTCCCTACAATGAGCAGTTCTTC. Looking up the rest from reference TRBV7-2 and TRBJ2-1 gives the full variable domain: GAGVSQSPSNKVTEKGKDVELRCDPISGHTALYWYRQSLGQGLEFLIYFQGNSAPDKSGLPSDRFSAERTGGSVSTLTIQRTQQEDSAVYLCTSSLVAGRPYNEQFFGPGTRLTVL.

This rearrangement joins TRBV24-1 to TRBJ2-3, with unresolved D. The CDR3 length is 13 residues. Germline V gene sequence: CDR1 KGHDR, CDR2 SFDVKD. V gave up 0 bases and J gave up 10 bases, with 10 bases separating them. The CDR3 coding sequence is TGTGCCACCAGTGATTTGTATGGAGCCCCGCAGTATTTT. Translated: CATSDLYGAPQYF.

V and J are TRBV27 and TRBJ1-1; 7 bases agree with TRBD1. Germline V gene sequence: CDR1 MNHEY, CDR2 SMNVEV (reference sequence). This CDR3 contains 14 residues. V gave up 7 bases and J gave up 8 bases; unmatched junction bases: 13. The CDR3 here is CASTPGHRGGEAFF. DNA for the CDR3: TGTGCCAGCACCCCTGGACACAGGGGAGGAGAAGCTTTCTTT.

This clonotype has just a few counts. This chain links TRBV12-5 with TRBJ2-2; 10 bases agree with TRBD2. This CDR3 has 17 residues. After removal of 5 bases from V and 4 bases from J, the junction contained 10 bases not matched to a gene. From germline, CDR1 is LGHNT and CDR2 FRNRAP. The CDR3 sequence: CASGLLPGLAPTGELFF. CDR3 nucleotide sequence: TGTGCTAGTGGTCTACTACCGGGACTAGCGCCCACCGGGGAGCTGTTTTTT.

This clonotype was observed a few times. The chain has TRBV6-1 and TRBJ1-3; TRBD1 might be the D (5 bases). The CDR3 extends over 17 amino acids. CDR1 is MNHNS, CDR2 SASEGT, per germline. Trimming cost V 5 bases and J 1 base, with 18 bases left between them. CDR3 protein: CASSSGDPRGSGNTIYF. In nucleotides, the CDR3 is TGTGCCAGCAGTTCCGGGGACCCCCGGGGGTCTGGAAACACCATATATTTT.

This clonotype turned up a few times. The CDR3 nucleotides read TGTGCCAGCAGTTTATCGAAGAGCTCCTACAATGAGCAGTTCTTC. It codes for CASSLSKSSYNEQFF. The V call is TRBV27, the J call TRBJ2-1; D gene unclear. Germline CDR1 is MNHEY and CDR2 is SMNVEV (reference sequence). Trimming left V 0 bases short and J 0 bases short, with 6 bases between. The CDR3 spans 15 residues.

Turning to this clonotype: A single base separates this from a much larger clone, so it may be a read error. Here the CDR3 reads CTSSSRGLAGYNEQFF. The DNA for the CDR3 is TGTACCAGCAGCTCTAGGGGACTAGCGGGATACAATGAGCAGTTCTTC. J is TRBJ2-1 and V is TRBV7-6; 13 bases match TRBD2. Germline V lookup: CDR1 SGHVS, CDR2 FNYEAQ. The CDR3 has 16 residues.

The chain links TRBV7-9 to TRBJ1-3; weak D call: TRBD1 (5 bases). Germline CDR1 and CDR2: SEHNR and FQNEAQ (reference sequence). The CDR3 runs to 18 residues. Trimming removed 5 bases from V and 3 bases from J, with 23 bases in between. The CDR3 coding sequence is TGTGCCAGCAGCCATTCCAGAAGTTCGGGGGTTGGTGGAAACACCATATATTTT. It yields the protein CASSHSRSSGVGGNTIYF.

The CDR3 coding sequence is TGTGCCAGTAGTATAGTCGTAAAGACCGGGGGGACTGAAGCTTTCTTT. Translating gives CASSIVVKTGGTEAFF. The rearrangement uses TRBV19 and TRBJ1-1, with a possible D match to TRBD1 (5 bases). Trimming removed 1 base from V and 5 bases from J, with 17 bases in between. Germline V gene data show CDR1 as LNHDA and CDR2 as SQIVND (reference sequence). The CDR3 is made up of 16 amino acids.

With regard to this clonotype: A read error may produce the germline difference seen at one junction end. The CDR3 loop is CAGSLGYRSASSTDTQYF. The CDR3 DNA follows: TGTGCCGGCAGCTTAGGCTATAGATCGGCGTCTAGCACAGATACGCAGTATTTT. This sequence joins TRBV7-9 and TRBJ2-3; D is unresolved. Per the germline V gene, CDR1 is SEHNR and CDR2 is FQNEAQ (reference sequence). The CDR3 loop spans 18 amino acids. Drawing the rest from reference TRBV7-9 and TRBJ2-3, the complete variable domain is DTGVSQNPRHKITKRGQNVTFRCDPISEHNRLYWYRQTLGQGPEFLTYFQNEAQLEKSRLLSDRFSAERPKGSFSTLEIQRTEQGDSAMYLCAGSLGYRSASSTDTQYFGPGTRLTVL.

This clonotype came up a few times. The rearrangement links TRBV20-1 to TRBJ2-5, with D maybe TRBD1 (6 bases). V was pared by 0 bases and J by 5 bases, with 22 bases between. The CDR3 covers 17 residues. Germline-derived CDR1 and CDR2 are DFQATT and SNEGSKA (reference sequence). The CDR3 region is CSARDLAGTLSRETQYF. For the CDR3, the DNA is TGCAGTGCTAGAGATCTCGCCGGGACATTGAGTAGGGAGACCCAGTACTTC.

There are many counts of this clonotype. CDR3: CASSPVGGGVPNEQFF. DNA of the CDR3: TGTGCCAGCAGCCCAGTGGGCGGGGGGGTCCCCAATGAGCAGTTCTTC. The chain joins TRBV7-6 to TRBJ2-1; 9 bases agree with TRBD2. The CDR3 contains 16 residues. Germline CDR1 and CDR2: SGHVS and FNYEAQ. The J segment lost 6 bases and the V segment lost 5 bases, leaving 11 bases of the junction unmatched.

This clonotype was found a few times. The chain combines TRBV27 with TRBJ1-2, with D possibly TRBD1 on 6 matching bases. The length of the CDR3 is 15 residues. CDR1 MNHEY and CDR2 SMNVEV come from the germline V gene (reference sequence). Between the trimmed V and J ends, which lost 1 base and 7 bases, there was a span of 16 bases. CDR3 nucleotide sequence: TGTGCCAGCAGTTTATTTGGGGGCGCGTCCCCTGGCTACACCTTC. Residues: CASSLFGGASPGYTF.

V is TRBV5-4 and J is TRBJ2-1; 8 positions match TRBD1. The CDR3 consists of 14 residues. V lost 4 bases, J lost 4 bases, and 4 bases stayed unmatched. From germline, CDR1 is SGHNT and CDR2 YYREEE (reference sequence). The CDR3 sequence: CASSRTGLYNEQFF. For the CDR3, the DNA is TGTGCCAGCAGCCGGACAGGGCTATACAATGAGCAGTTCTTC.

The chain combines TRBV6-6 with TRBJ1-1; 8 bases agree with TRBD1. The CDR3 contains 15 residues. Germline values: CDR1 MNHNY, CDR2 SVGAGI (reference sequence). The junction had 4 bases not matched to a gene; V was cut back by 2 bases and J by 2 bases. CDR3 residues: CASSYRDRNNTEAFF. CDR3 nucleotide sequence: TGTGCCAGCAGTTACCGGGACAGGAATAACACTGAAGCTTTCTTT.

The genes are TRBV4-1 and TRBJ2-5; D gene uncertain. CDR1 is MGHRA, CDR2 YSYEKL, per germline. V gave up 4 bases and J gave up 5 bases, with 17 bases separating them. The CDR3 loop spans 15 amino acids. DNA of the CDR3: TGCGCCAGCAGCCTACAACACCCGGGCAGGGAGACCCAGTACTTC. It specifies CASSLQHPGRETQYF.